The rows below give T cell receptor beta chains drawn from one sample of a study of tumor-infiltrating lymphocytes in primary liver carcinoma. TCRdb called the multiplex PCR reads again in MiXCR, with one record for every CDR3 protein. The sample lists 150,000 to 200,000 distinct CDR3 sequences, about 60% occurring once. Material for sequencing was peripheral blood. These receptors all come from a man aged 40-50 years with primary liver carcinoma and hepatitis B virus infection. Each CDR3 is given with its conserved first and last residue. Fields, in order: D gene, clone size, V gene, J gene, CDR3 DNA, CDR3 protein. A D gene is named only where the DNA matches it firmly. The size entry is marked missing in some rows and otherwise reads once, few, many or a size class.

D gene: TRBD2
clone size: many
V gene: TRBV11-2
J gene: TRBJ2-1
CDR3 DNA: TGTGCCAGCAGCATGGGACTAGCGGGAGGCTCCTACAATGAGCAGTTCTTC
CDR3 protein: CASSMGLAGGSYNEQFF

D gene: TRBD1
clone size: .
V gene: TRBV11-1
J gene: TRBJ2-5
CDR3 DNA: TGCGCCAGCTATCAGGGACAGAAAGAGACCCAGTACTTC
CDR3 protein: CASYQGQKETQYF

D gene: TRBD1
clone size: many
V gene: TRBV11-3
J gene: TRBJ2-1
CDR3 DNA: TGTGCCAGCAGCTTAGATCAAGGACAGGGCTCCTACAATGAGCAGTTCTTC
CDR3 protein: CASSLDQGQGSYNEQFF

D gene: TRBD2
clone size: .
V gene: TRBV6-1
J gene: TRBJ2-3
CDR3 DNA: TGTGCCAGCAGTGAAGGGGGGGGTGATACGCAGTATTTT
CDR3 protein: CASSEGGGDTQYF

D gene: TRBD1
clone size: .
V gene: TRBV28
J gene: TRBJ1-2
CDR3 DNA: TGTGCCAGCAGCCCAGGGGGCAGTGGCTACACCTTC
CDR3 protein: CASSPGGSGYTF

D gene: .
clone size: .
V gene: TRBV28
J gene: TRBJ2-5
CDR3 DNA: TGTGCCAGCAGTCCCCCCCTGGACTTTTCGGAGGAGACCCAGTACTTC
CDR3 protein: CASSPPLDFSEETQYF

D gene: .
clone size: .
V gene: TRBV4-1
J gene: TRBJ2-7
CDR3 DNA: TGCGCCAACAGCCAGGTCGGCTACGAGCAGTACTTC
CDR3 protein: CANSQVGYEQYF

D gene: .
clone size: .
V gene: TRBV6-6
J gene: TRBJ2-7
CDR3 DNA: TGTGGCAGCAGTTACGGAGGGACCGAGCAGTACTTC
CDR3 protein: CGSSYGGTEQYF

D gene: TRBD1
clone size: many
V gene: TRBV11-1
J gene: TRBJ1-2
CDR3 DNA: TGTGCCAGCAGCTCGATGACAGGGGGAGGCTACACCTTC
CDR3 protein: CASSSMTGGGYTF

D gene: .
clone size: few
V gene: TRBV6-5
J gene: TRBJ1-1
CDR3 DNA: TGTGCCAGCAGTCGTTCGGGAGGCACAGGCACTGAAGCTTTCTTT
CDR3 protein: CASSRSGGTGTEAFF

D gene: TRBD2
clone size: .
V gene: TRBV11-2
J gene: TRBJ2-7
CDR3 DNA: TGTGCCAGCAGCTTGGTCCTAGCGGGAGATTATCCCCACGAGCAGTACTTC
CDR3 protein: CASSLVLAGDYPHEQYF

D gene: .
clone size: once
V gene: TRBV12-3/TRBV12-4
J gene: TRBJ2-4
CDR3 DNA: TGTGGCAACAGTTTCGGGCAGGGAGCCAAAAACATTCAGTACTTC
CDR3 protein: CGNSFGQGAKNIQYF

D gene: .
clone size: .
V gene: TRBV4-1
J gene: TRBJ1-6
CDR3 DNA: TGCGCCAGCAGCCAAGCCAGGGGAATTAGTTCACCCCTCCACTTT
CDR3 protein: CASSQARGISSPLHF

D gene: TRBD2
clone size: few
V gene: TRBV6-1
J gene: TRBJ2-1
CDR3 DNA: TGTGCCAGCATAGAAGCGGGAGTCAATGAGCAGTTCTTC
CDR3 protein: CASIEAGVNEQFF

D gene: .
clone size: .
V gene: TRBV12-3/TRBV12-4
J gene: TRBJ2-1
CDR3 DNA: TGTGCCAGCAGTCTTGAGGGGATTTTCCGCAATGAGCAGTTCTTC
CDR3 protein: CASSLEGIFRNEQFF

D gene: .
clone size: .
V gene: TRBV6-1
J gene: TRBJ2-7
CDR3 DNA: TGTGCCAGCACTTCTCAGGCCGACCCGAGGGAGCAGTACTTC
CDR3 protein: CASTSQADPREQYF

D gene: .
clone size: .
V gene: TRBV4-1
J gene: TRBJ2-2
CDR3 DNA: TGCGCCAGCAGCCAAGTCCAAGGGGAGCTGTTTTTT
CDR3 protein: CASSQVQGELFF

D gene: TRBD2
clone size: .
V gene: TRBV11-1
J gene: TRBJ2-7
CDR3 DNA: TGTGCCAGCAGCGTGGGACTAACGGGAGTCCCCCCCTACGAGCAGTACTTC
CDR3 protein: CASSVGLTGVPPYEQYF